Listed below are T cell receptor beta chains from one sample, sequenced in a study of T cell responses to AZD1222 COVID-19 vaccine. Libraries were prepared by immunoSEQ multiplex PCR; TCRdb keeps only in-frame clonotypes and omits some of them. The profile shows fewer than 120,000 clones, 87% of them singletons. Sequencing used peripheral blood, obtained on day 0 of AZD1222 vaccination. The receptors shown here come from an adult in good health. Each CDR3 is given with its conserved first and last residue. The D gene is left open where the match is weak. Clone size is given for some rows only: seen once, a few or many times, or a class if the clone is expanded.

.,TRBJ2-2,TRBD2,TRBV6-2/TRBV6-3,TGTGCCAGCAGTTATGGGACGGGGAGGGGCACCGGGGAGCTGTTTTTT,CASSYGTGRGTGELFF
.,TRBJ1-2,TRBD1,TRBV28,TGTGCCAGCAGCCGACAGGGTTGGGGTGGCTACACCTTC,CASSRQGWGGYTF
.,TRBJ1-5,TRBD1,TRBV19,TGTGCCAGTCGGCCGGGACAGCTCCATCAGCCCCAGCATTTT,CASRPGQLHQPQHF
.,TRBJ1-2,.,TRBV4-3,TGCGCCAGCAGCTCGCAAAGGACCGACTATGGCTACACCTTC,CASSSQRTDYGYTF
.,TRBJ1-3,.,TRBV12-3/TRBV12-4,TGTGCCAGCGGAGGGACGGGCGGAAACACCATATATTTT,CASGGTGGNTIYF
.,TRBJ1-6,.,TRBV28,TGTGCCAGCAGTTTGGACTCAAGCAATAATTCACCCCTCCACTTT,CASSLDSSNNSPLHF
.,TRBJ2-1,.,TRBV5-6,TGTGCCAGCAGCTTGTCATGGAAGCTGACACCTGCGGATGAGCAGTTCTTC,CASSLSWKLTPADEQFF
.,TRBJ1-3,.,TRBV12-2,TGTGCAAGTCGCTTAGCTGCTGGGTTCTCTGGAAACACCATATATTTT,CASRLAAGFSGNTIYF
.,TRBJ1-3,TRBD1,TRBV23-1,TGCGCCAGCAGTCAATCTAAGGACAGGGGGGCACTCTCTGGAAACACCATATATTTT,CASSQSKDRGALSGNTIYF
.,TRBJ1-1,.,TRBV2,TGTGCCAGCAGCGGAGCCGTTGAAGCTTTCTTT,CASSGAVEAFF
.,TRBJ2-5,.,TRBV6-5,TGTGCCAGCACTCCCCGCGGGACCCAGTACTTC,CASTPRGTQYF
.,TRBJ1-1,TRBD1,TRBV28,TGTGCCAGCAGGGCAGGGGGGCATGAAGCTTTCTTT,CASRAGGHEAFF
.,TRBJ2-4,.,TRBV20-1,TGCAGTGCTAGTGAGGCCCCCAAAAACATTCAGTACTTC,CSASEAPKNIQYF
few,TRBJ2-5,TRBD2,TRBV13,TGTGCCAGCAGCTATGGACTAGCGGGGGGGCGAGAGACCCAGTACTTC,CASSYGLAGGRETQYF
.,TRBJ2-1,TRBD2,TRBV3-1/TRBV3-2,TGTGCCAGCAGTCGCTCCGGGACTAGCGGGGGGTATGAGCAGTTCTTC,CASSRSGTSGGYEQFF
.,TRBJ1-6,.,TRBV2,TGTGCCAGCAGGCTATCACAGGCAACCTATAATTCACCCCTCCACTTT,CASRLSQATYNSPLHF
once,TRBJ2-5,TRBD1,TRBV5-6,TGTGCCAGCAGCTTGGCAGGGGGCAAGGAGACCCAGTACTTC,CASSLAGGKETQYF
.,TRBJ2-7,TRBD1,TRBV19,TGTGCCAGTAGTACCCGGACAGGGGGCAACGAGCAGTACTTC,CASSTRTGGNEQYF
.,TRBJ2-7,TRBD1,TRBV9,TGTGCCAGCAGCAACCGTCCCGGGACAGGTCCCGATGTGAAGCAGTACTTC,CASSNRPGTGPDVKQYF
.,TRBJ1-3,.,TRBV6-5,TGTGCCAGCAACCAGGGCGCTGGAAACACCATATATTTT,CASNQGAGNTIYF
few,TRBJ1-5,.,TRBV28,TGTGCCAGCAAACTGGGACTGAATAGCAATCAGCCCCAGCATTTT,CASKLGLNSNQPQHF
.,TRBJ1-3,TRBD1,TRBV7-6,TGTGCCAGCAGCCCGGTGGACAGGGTCGCTGGAAACACCATATATTTT,CASSPVDRVAGNTIYF
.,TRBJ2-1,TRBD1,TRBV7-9,TGTGCCAGCAGCTTAGGCGGGACAGGGGGAAATCCCTCCTACAATGAGCAGTTCTTC,CASSLGGTGGNPSYNEQFF
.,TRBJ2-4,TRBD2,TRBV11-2,TGTGCCAGCAGCTTAAGCGGGAGGAGGGACATTCAGTACTTC,CASSLSGRRDIQYF
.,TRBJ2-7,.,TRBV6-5,TGTGCCAGCAGCTACACGACTGATTCCTACGAGCAGTACTTC,CASSYTTDSYEQYF
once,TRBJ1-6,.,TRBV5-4,TGTGCCAGCAGCTCACCGGGACGGGGAAATAATTCACCCCTCCACTTT,CASSSPGRGNNSPLHF
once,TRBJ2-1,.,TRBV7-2,TGTGCCAGCAGCGGAAACAGGGTTGGTGAGCAGTTCTTC,CASSGNRVGEQFF
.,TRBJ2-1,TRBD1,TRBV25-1,TGTGCCAGCAGGGGGACAGGGCGATGGAGTGAGCAGTTCTTC,CASRGTGRWSEQFF
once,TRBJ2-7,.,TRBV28,TGTGCCAGCAGTTTGGACAGCTCCTACGAGCAGTACTTC,CASSLDSSYEQYF
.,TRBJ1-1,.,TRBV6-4,TGTGCCAGCAGTGACAAAGGGACCGGGCGGGCTTTCTTT,CASSDKGTGRAFF
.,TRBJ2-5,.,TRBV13,TGTGCCAGCAGCCCTGCTGGACTCCTATATCAAGAGACCCAGTACTTC,CASSPAGLLYQETQYF
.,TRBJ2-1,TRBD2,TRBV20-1,TGCAGTGCTAGTAGCACCACAGCGGGAATCTACAATGAGCAGTTCTTC,CSASSTTAGIYNEQFF
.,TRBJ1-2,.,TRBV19,TGTGCCAGTACCAGATTTGGGCCGTCCTATGGCTACACCTTC,CASTRFGPSYGYTF
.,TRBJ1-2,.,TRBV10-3,TGTGCCATCAGTGACCAATTTACAGGGAACTATGGCTACACCTTC,CAISDQFTGNYGYTF
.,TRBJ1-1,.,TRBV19,TGTGCCAGTAGCATACGAGGGGGGAACACTGAAGCTTTCTTT,CASSIRGGNTEAFF
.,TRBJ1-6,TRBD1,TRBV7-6,TGTGCCAGCAGCTCCCGGGACAGGGGTAATTCACCCCTCCACTTT,CASSSRDRGNSPLHF
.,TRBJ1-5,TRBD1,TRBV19,TGTGCCAGTAGCACCCTTGGACAGGCGGGCAATCAGCCCCAGCATTTT,CASSTLGQAGNQPQHF
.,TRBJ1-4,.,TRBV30,TGTGCCTGGAACGGACGTATGTTTGAAAAACTGTTTTTT,CAWNGRMFEKLFF
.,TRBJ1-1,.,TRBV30,TGTGCCTGGAGTACACCCCTGAACACTGAAGCTTTCTTT,CAWSTPLNTEAFF
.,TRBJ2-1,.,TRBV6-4,TGTGCCAGCAGTGAGTCGGAACGGACGAATGAGCAGTTCTTC,CASSESERTNEQFF
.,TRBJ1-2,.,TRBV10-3,TGTGCCATCAGTGAAGGGGGGAACTATGGCTACACCTTC,CAISEGGNYGYTF
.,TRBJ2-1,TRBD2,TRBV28,TGTGCCAGCAGTTTAGACGGGGGGAAAGACAATGAGCAGTTCTTC,CASSLDGGKDNEQFF
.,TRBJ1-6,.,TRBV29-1,TGCAGCGTTGATTGGACTCCTAGCTCCTATAATTCACCCCTCCACTTT,CSVDWTPSSYNSPLHF
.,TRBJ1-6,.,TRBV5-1,TGCGCCAGCAGCTTGGACAGGGCGAGGAATTCACCCCTCCACTTT,CASSLDRARNSPLHF